This T cell receptor (beta chain) was recorded in a study of somatic mutations in cytotoxic T cells in rheumatoid arthritis. About the study: Flow sorting of some V beta antibody-stained T cells reached nearly 100% purity, with V beta1+ cells also TCRB-sequenced. Study conclusions and caveats: The study found that the largest CD8+ clone exceeded 20% of CD8+ cells in about an eighth of the 65 patients.

Clones were sequenced by immunoSEQ multiplex PCR, and TCRdb holds only the in-frame ones, with some missing. This sample has over 8,000 clones, with around 82% found just once. V was cut by 0 bases and J by 2 bases, with 9 bases left in between. Germline CDR1 is SGHDT and CDR2 is YYEEEE. The CDR3 is made up of 15 amino acids. Isolating CD4+ and CD8+ cells involved positive magnetic bead selection on an AutoMACS. Their purity was then checked by flow cytometry. On this clone: The antigen is undetermined.

The TCR comes from a woman between 50 and 59 years old in good health. This chain connects TRBV5-6 to TRBJ1-3; no reliable D call. The sequencing sample was made of CD8+ T cells sorted from blood. CDR3 DNA sequence: TGTGCCAGCAGCTTGGGCAGACGGGCTGGAAACACCATATATTTT. This encodes CASSLGRRAGNTIYF.